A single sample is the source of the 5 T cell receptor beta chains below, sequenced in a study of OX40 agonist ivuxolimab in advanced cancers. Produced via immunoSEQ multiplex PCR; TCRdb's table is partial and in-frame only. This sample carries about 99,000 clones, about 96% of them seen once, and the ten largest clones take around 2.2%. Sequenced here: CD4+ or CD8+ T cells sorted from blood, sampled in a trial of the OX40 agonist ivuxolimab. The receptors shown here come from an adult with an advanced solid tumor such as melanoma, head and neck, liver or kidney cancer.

This CDR3 is CASSPEGNEQFF. CDR3 in DNA: TGTGCCAGCAGCCCCGAGGGGAATGAGCAGTTCTTC. The chain joins TRBV5-8 to TRBJ2-1; perhaps D is TRBD1 or TRBD2 (5 bases each). V lost 4 bases and J lost 7, with 9 bases in between. This CDR3 has 12 residues. CDR1 is SGHTS, CDR2 YDEGEE, per germline.

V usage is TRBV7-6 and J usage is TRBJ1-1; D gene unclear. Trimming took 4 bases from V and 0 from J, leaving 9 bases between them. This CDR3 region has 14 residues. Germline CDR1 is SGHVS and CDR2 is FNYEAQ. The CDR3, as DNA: TGTGCCAGCAGCTCACCCCCCCTGAACACTGAAGCTTTCTTT. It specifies CASSSPPLNTEAFF.

CDR3 loop: CASSLGVSWGEQFF. In nucleotides, the CDR3 is TGCGCCAGCAGCTTAGGCGTCAGCTGGGGTGAGCAGTTCTTC. The rearrangement joins TRBV5-1 to TRBJ2-1, with D uncertain. This CDR3 has 14 amino acids. Germline CDR1 is SGHRS and CDR2 is YFSETQ. V was pared by 2 bases and J by 9 bases, with 15 bases between.

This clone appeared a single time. This chain's CDR3 is CSVAGNRDYNEQFF. CDR3 bases: TGCAGCGTCGCAGGGAATCGGGATTACAATGAGCAGTTCTTC. The genes are TRBV29-1 and TRBJ2-1; D possibly matches TRBD1 or TRBD2 (5 bases each). The V gene lost 6 bases and the J gene lost 4 bases, with 16 bases spanning the gap. The CDR3 spans 14 residues. CDR1 SQVTM and CDR2 ANQGSEA come from the germline V gene.

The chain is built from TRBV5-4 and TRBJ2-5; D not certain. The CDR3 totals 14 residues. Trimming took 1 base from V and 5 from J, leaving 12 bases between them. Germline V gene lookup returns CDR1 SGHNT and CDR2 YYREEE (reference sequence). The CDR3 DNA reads TGTGCCAGCAGCTTGATGGAAAAAGGGGAGACCCAGTACTTC. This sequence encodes CASSLMEKGETQYF.